These 6 T cell receptor beta chains share one sample of origin, sequenced in a study of blood T cell repertoires in COVID-19. Measured with immunoSEQ multiplex PCR; TCRdb has only the in-frame clones, and not every one. Of about 400,000 clones listed, about 88% are singletons. Sequenced input: PBMCs or T cells enriched from blood (not recorded which). The receptors here all came from a woman between 25 and 40 years old who had recovered from COVID-19.

V and J are TRBV11-2 and TRBJ2-3, with unresolved D. This CDR3 has 12 amino acids. Germline V gene lookup returns CDR1 SGHAT and CDR2 FQNNGV. V was pared by 5 bases and J by 5 bases, with 8 bases between. In nucleotides, the CDR3 is TGTGCCAGCAGCGCGACACTAGATACGCAGTATTTT. It encodes CASSATLDTQYF.

The chain recombines TRBV28 with TRBJ1-5, with D unresolved. CDR1 and CDR2 (germline): MDHEN, SYDVKM. The length of the CDR3 is 14 residues. The V end was cut by 2 bases, the J end by 3 bases, with 8 bases between. As DNA, the CDR3 is TGTGCCAGCAGTTTACAGGTCTACAATCAGCCCCAGCATTTT. It is translated as CASSLQVYNQPQHF. Full variable domain (rest looked up from reference TRBV28 and TRBJ1-5): DVKVTQSSRYLVKRTGEKVFLECVQDMDHENMFWYRQDPGLGLRLIYFSYDVKMKEKGDIPEGYSVSREKKERFSLILESASTNQTSMYLCASSLQVYNQPQHFGDGTRLSIL.

The chain joins TRBV25-1 to TRBJ2-7, with 10 positions matching TRBD1. Germline V CDR1 and CDR2: MGHDK, SYGVNS. CDR3 length: 16 amino acids. Trimming at V came to 1 base and at J to 3 bases, leaving 6 bases not matched to a gene. CDR3 nucleotides: TGTGCCAGCAGTGAATTGGGGGACAGGGGTTTCTACGAGCAGTACTTC. It yields the protein CASSELGDRGFYEQYF.

This clone was seen a single time. This chain links TRBV5-1 with TRBJ1-5, with 8 bases that match TRBD1. Germline V gene lookup returns CDR1 SGHRS and CDR2 YFSETQ. V was clipped by 7 bases and J by 2 bases; unmatched bases: 8. This CDR3 has 15 amino acids. In nucleotides, the CDR3 is TGCGCCAGCCGCCCCACAGGGGGAGGCAATCAGCCCCAGCATTTT. As protein: CASRPTGGGNQPQHF. The whole variable domain, remainder taken from reference TRBV5-1 and TRBJ1-5, is KAGVTQTPRYLIKTRGQQVTLSCSPISGHRSVSWYQQTPGQGLQFLFEYFSETQRNKGNFPGRFSGRQFSNSRSEMNVSTLELGDSALYLCASRPTGGGNQPQHFGDGTRLSIL.

The chain joins TRBV18 to TRBJ2-5, with a possible D match to TRBD1 (6 bases). Germline-derived CDR1 and CDR2 are KGHSH and LQKENI. V lost 4 bases and J 4 bases, leaving 19 bases between the germline ends. This CDR3 has 16 amino acids. CDR3: CASSQPGHLGAETQYF. As DNA, the CDR3 is TGTGCCAGCTCACAGCCGGGACACCTCGGGGCAGAGACCCAGTACTTC.

This clone was observed once. The chain combines TRBV28 with TRBJ1-2, with TRBD1 matching over 11 bases. CDR1 and CDR2 from the germline V gene are MDHEN and SYDVKM. The CDR3 totals 13 residues. With 8 bases clipped from V and 8 bases from J, the junction kept 7 bases outside the gene matches. CDR3 amino acids: CASVGGQGGGYTF. CDR3 DNA: TGTGCCAGCGTAGGGGGACAGGGGGGAGGCTACACCTTC.